The 20 T cell receptor beta chains reported below all come from one sample, sequenced in a study of T-cell reconstitution after alpha-beta-depleted transplantation in children. Molecular barcoding with unique molecular identifiers was used for the TCRbeta library. TCRdb redid the calling of the PCR reads with MiXCR, one entry per CDR3 protein. This sample has 200,000 or so distinct CDR3 sequences, with about 6.6% found just once. The specimen comprised PBMCs, sampled before TCRalphabeta/CD19-depleted stem cell transplant. These receptors originate from a boy between 2 and 15 years old with acute lymphoblastic leukemia, due to receive a stem cell transplant.

This clonotype has just a few counts. The chain combines TRBV5-1 with TRBJ1-1; maybe TRBD1 (5 bases). Germline values: CDR1 SGHRS, CDR2 YFSETQ. This CDR3 region has 14 residues. V shed 3 bases and J shed 5 bases, with 14 bases lying between them. CDR3: CASSSLRGGTEAFF. DNA for the CDR3: TGCGCCAGCAGCTCGTTGCGGGGGGGGACTGAAGCTTTCTTT.

The chain links TRBV4-3 to TRBJ2-3, with TRBD2 identical over 7 bases. V shed 1 base, J shed 5 bases, and the junction held 15 bases outside the gene matches. This CDR3 has 18 amino acids. In germline, CDR1 is LGHNA, CDR2 YSLEER. The CDR3 DNA reads as TGCGCCAGCAGCCAAGGAATCCGTGGACTGACGGGGGGAGATACGCAGTATTTT. Translated, it gives CASSQGIRGLTGGDTQYF.

The chain is built from TRBV11-2 and TRBJ1-1; a weak D match, TRBD1 (6 bases). The V gene lost 5 bases and the J gene lost 4 bases, with 23 bases spanning the gap. This CDR3 comprises 17 residues. Germline loops: CDR1 SGHAT, CDR2 FQNNGV. CDR3 sequence: CASSPQGWGRGSTEAFF. In nucleotides, the CDR3 is TGTGCCAGCAGCCCCCAGGGTTGGGGGCGGGGGAGCACTGAAGCTTTCTTT.

By frequency in the sample, this clonotype is medium-sized. The chain uses TRBV20-1 and TRBJ2-7; no firm D call. CDR1 and CDR2 (germline): DFQATT, SNEGSKA (reference sequence). V lost 1 base and J lost 2, with 6 bases in between. This CDR3 comprises 12 residues. The CDR3 sequence: CSARVRPYEQYF. DNA of the CDR3: TGCAGTGCTAGAGTGAGACCCTACGAGCAGTACTTC.

This clonotype occurred many times. V usage is TRBV19 and J usage is TRBJ1-1, with D possibly matching TRBD1 (5 bases). Trimming cost V 3 bases and J 5 bases, with 13 bases left between them. There are 14 residues in the CDR3. Germline V gene sequence: CDR1 LNHDA, CDR2 SQIVND (reference sequence). CDR3 DNA: TGTGCCAGTAGTATCCTACAGGTTGGGACTGAAGCTTTCTTT. Protein: CASSILQVGTEAFF.

This clonotype was detected many times. The gene calls are TRBV2 and TRBJ1-1; a weak D match, TRBD1 (5 bases). The germline V and J ends were trimmed by 4 bases and 1 base, with 16 bases remaining between them. Germline V gene sequence: CDR1 SNHLY, CDR2 FYNNEI. The CDR3 has 16 residues. CDR3 DNA sequence: TGTGCCAGCAGTGGAGTTCAGGGTTTCGGGAACACTGAAGCTTTCTTT. This codes for CASSGVQGFGNTEAFF.

This clonotype was recorded many times. The chain links TRBV11-2 to TRBJ2-4; 7 nucleotides agree with TRBD1. The CDR3 has 16 amino acids. After removal of 2 bases from V and 1 base from J, the junction contained 5 bases not matched to a gene. The germline V gene encodes CDR1 SGHAT and CDR2 FQNNGV. The CDR3 loop is CASSLQGDMAKNIQYF. CDR3 sequence (DNA): TGTGCCAGCAGCTTACAGGGGGATATGGCCAAAAACATTCAGTACTTC.

This clonotype was detected many times. The chain couples TRBV12-3 or TRBV12-4 to TRBJ2-3; 7 nucleotides align to TRBD1. V was clipped by 6 bases and J by 3 bases; unmatched bases: 12. The CDR3 covers 16 residues. For the CDR3, the DNA is TGTGCCAGCAGGGAACCCCTAAGGACAGGAACAGATACGCAGTATTTT. Translating it yields CASREPLRTGTDTQYF.

This clonotype was counted many times. This chain joins TRBV6-2 or TRBV6-3 and TRBJ1-1; D is undetermined. This CDR3 is built from 13 residues. Trimming removed 2 bases from V and 1 base from J, with 5 bases in between. The V gene's germline CDR1 is MNHEY and CDR2 SVGEGT. DNA for the CDR3: TGTGCCAGCAGTTACCGGAGGAACACTGAAGCTTTCTTT. Encoded protein: CASSYRRNTEAFF.

This clonotype occurred many times. The chain has TRBV28 and TRBJ1-4; the D is unclear. V dropped 5 bases and J dropped 10 bases, with 20 bases sitting between them. This CDR3 contains 15 residues. Germline-derived CDR1 and CDR2 are MDHEN and SYDVKM. CDR3 amino acids: CASSPKVPLRGKLFF. CDR3 nucleotide sequence: TGTGCCAGCAGTCCGAAGGTCCCCCTACGCGGAAAACTGTTTTTT.

This clonotype has a count of ten or more. J is TRBJ2-2 and V is TRBV7-9, with a possible D match to TRBD1 (5 bases). CDR1 and CDR2 from the germline V gene are SEHNR and FQNEAQ (reference sequence). Trimming cost V 5 bases and J 1 base, with 11 bases left between them. The CDR3 totals 15 residues. The CDR3 nucleotides are TGTGCCAGCAGCCACCGACAGAAGAACACCGGGGAGCTGTTTTTT. It yields the protein CASSHRQKNTGELFF.

This chain connects TRBV11-2 to TRBJ1-6; 7 nucleotides match TRBD1. Germline V lookup: CDR1 SGHAT, CDR2 FQNNGV. This CDR3 region has 15 residues. The ends lost 5 bases at V and 4 bases at J; junction bases unmatched: 5. CDR3 amino acids: CASSPGTAYNSPLHF. For the CDR3, the DNA is TGTGCCAGCAGCCCTGGGACAGCTTATAATTCACCCCTCCACTTT. Variable domain in full (rest from reference TRBV11-2 and TRBJ1-6): EAGVAQSPRYKIIEKRQSVAFWCNPISGHATLYWYQQILGQGPKLLIQFQNNGVVDDSQLPKDRFSAERLKGVDSTLKIQPAKLEDSAVYLCASSPGTAYNSPLHFGNGTRLTVT.

In DNA, the CDR3 is TGCAGTGCTAGAGGGGATGGAGGACAGGGTAAAGAGACCCAGTACTTC. Translating gives CSARGDGGQGKETQYF. The chain combines TRBV20-1 with TRBJ2-5; 8 bases are a match to TRBD1. V was clipped by 1 base and J by 3 bases; unmatched bases: 10. Germline lookup yields CDR1 DFQATT and CDR2 SNEGSKA (reference sequence). The CDR3 is made up of 16 amino acids.

This clonotype was counted ten times or more. The chain is built from TRBV9 and TRBJ2-1, with 11 bases fitting TRBD2. The CDR3 length is 16 residues. V shed 3 bases, J shed 7 bases, and the junction held 9 bases outside the gene matches. Germline V gene data show CDR1 as SGDLS and CDR2 as YYNGEE. CDR3 amino acids: CASSGGTSGLRNEQFF. CDR3 coding DNA: TGTGCCAGCAGCGGGGGGACTAGCGGCCTTAGGAATGAGCAGTTCTTC. Complete variable domain (other parts from reference TRBV9 and TRBJ2-1): DSGVTQTPKHLITATGQRVTLRCSPRSGDLSVYWYQQSLDQGLQFLIQYYNGEERAKGNILERFSAQQFPDLHSELNLSSLELGDSALYFCASSGGTSGLRNEQFFGPGTRLTVL.

In its sample, this clonotype was seen many times. The chain links TRBV5-1 to TRBJ2-3, with 8 positions matching TRBD2. In germline, CDR1 is SGHRS, CDR2 YFSETQ. The CDR3 runs to 15 residues. The trim removed 1 base at V and 0 bases at J, leaving 1 base unmatched. CDR3 sequence: CASSLLAGSTDTQYF. CDR3 bases: TGCGCCAGCAGCTTGTTAGCGGGGAGCACAGATACGCAGTATTTT. Full variable domain (outside the CDR3, taken from reference TRBV5-1 and TRBJ2-3): KAGVTQTPRYLIKTRGQQVTLSCSPISGHRSVSWYQQTPGQGLQFLFEYFSETQRNKGNFPGRFSGRQFSNSRSEMNVSTLELGDSALYLCASSLLAGSTDTQYFGPGTRLTVL.

This clonotype was found many times. The chain joins TRBV28 to TRBJ2-5; TRBD2 matches at 7 bases. The germline CDR1 and CDR2 sequences are MDHEN and SYDVKM. The CDR3 contains 14 residues. Trimming cost V 8 bases and J 5 bases; bases outside gene matches: 11. The DNA for the CDR3 is TGTGCCAGCGTGGAGCGGGGCCGGGGGGAGACCCAGTACTTC. Its translation is CASVERGRGETQYF.

The V gene is TRBV27, the J gene TRBJ1-5, with D perhaps matching TRBD1 (6 bases). Germline V CDR1 and CDR2: MNHEY, SMNVEV (reference sequence). V shed 6 bases and J shed 6 bases, with 12 bases lying between them. The CDR3 has 13 residues. The CDR3 DNA reads TGTGCCAGCAGCCACAGGGTGGGTCAGCCCCAGCATTTT. Residues: CASSHRVGQPQHF.

This clonotype was observed many times. This CDR3 is CASSEGGNEKLFF. The CDR3 region has the DNA TGTGCCAGCAGTGAAGGAGGAAATGAAAAACTGTTTTTT. The chain is built from TRBV2 and TRBJ1-4; D is undetermined. Between the trimmed V and J ends, which lost 1 base and 5 bases, there was a span of 5 bases. There are 13 residues in the CDR3. Per germline, CDR1 SNHLY and CDR2 FYNNEI.

This clonotype was picked up many times. The V and J genes are TRBV27 and TRBJ2-3; the D is unclear. Trimming shortened V by 6 bases and J by 2 bases, and 15 bases separated the two germline ends. From germline, CDR1 is MNHEY and CDR2 SMNVEV (reference sequence). CDR3 length: 15 residues. This CDR3 is CASRNPFTPTDTQYF. CDR3 sequence (DNA): TGTGCCAGCAGGAACCCATTTACACCCACAGATACGCAGTATTTT.

This clonotype was counted at least ten times. V is TRBV7-7 and J is TRBJ2-5; tentative D call: TRBD2 (5 bases). The germline gives CDR1 SSHAT, CDR2 FNYEAQ (reference sequence). The CDR3 length is 13 residues. Trimming pared 1 base from V and 4 bases from J, leaving 7 bases between. CDR3 in amino acids: CASSLGAGETQYF. The CDR3 DNA is TGTGCCAGCAGCTTAGGGGCGGGAGAGACCCAGTACTTC.